What follows are 17 T cell receptor beta chains derived from one specimen sequenced in a study of shared clonotypes between healthy human individuals. Repertoires were generated with immunoSEQ multiplex PCR, while TCRdb's copy carries only in-frame clones and drops some. The sample includes about 1 million clones, 75% of them seen just once. Sequencing was done on a sample of memory CD4+ T cells sorted from blood. Subset noted: CD45RA-negative fraction. These receptors originate from a man aged 18 to 29 in good health.

This clone was counted between two and nine times. This chain connects TRBV6-1 to TRBJ1-2; D is undetermined. The ends were cut back, 2 bases at V and 1 base at J, with 11 bases in the middle. This CDR3 region has 15 residues. The germline V gene encodes CDR1 MNHNS and CDR2 SASEGT. The CDR3, as DNA: TGTGCCAGCAGTGAAATCGTTGGCGTTAACTATGGCTACACCTTC. Translation gives CASSEIVGVNYGYTF.

This chain uses TRBV10-1 with TRBJ2-5, with 9 bases lining up with TRBD1. The CDR3 totals 16 residues. Germline assignment: CDR1 WNHNN and CDR2 SYGVQD (reference sequence). The V gene end was trimmed by 4 bases and the J gene end by 3 bases; junction bases not matched to a gene: 9. The chain's CDR3 is CASSVGTGTAEETQYF. In DNA form, the CDR3 reads TGCGCCAGCAGTGTGGGGACAGGGACCGCCGAAGAGACCCAGTACTTC.

In this sample, this clone turned up a few times. The sample has other DNA sequences that encode this CDR3 too. The genes are TRBV18 and TRBJ2-7; 9 positions agree with TRBD1. CDR3 length equals 15 residues. Trimming removed 3 bases from V and 3 bases from J; junction bases left unmatched: 6. The V gene's germline CDR1 is KGHSH and CDR2 LQKENI. The CDR3 sequence: CASSPSGTGSYEQYF. CDR3 coding DNA: TGTGCCAGCTCACCTTCCGGGACAGGGAGCTACGAGCAGTACTTC. The entire variable domain, with the rest obtained from reference TRBV18 and TRBJ2-7, is as follows: NAGVMQNPRHLVRRRGQEARLRCSPMKGHSHVYWYRQLPEEGLKFMVYLQKENIIDESGMPKERFSAEFPKEGPSILRIQQVVRGDSAAYFCASSPSGTGSYEQYFGPGTRLTVT.

This clone has more than one count but fewer than ten. This sequence joins TRBV10-3 and TRBJ2-7; 7 nucleotides match TRBD1. The germline gives CDR1 ENHRY, CDR2 SYGVKD. The CDR3 length is 15 residues. The V segment lost 2 bases and the J segment 2 bases; nucleotides outside the gene matches: 6. The CDR3 DNA sequence: TGTGCCATCAGTGAGGTTGACAGGGCTCCCTACGAGCAGTACTTC. Translation: CAISEVDRAPYEQYF.

The chain is built from TRBV11-2 and TRBJ1-2; D remains ambiguous. Germline V gene sequence: CDR1 SGHAT, CDR2 FQNNGV. Between the trimmed V and J ends, which lost 4 bases and 4 bases, there was a span of 16 bases. This CDR3 has 15 amino acids. The CDR3 loop is CASSSNSGRSYGYTF. The CDR3 bases are TGTGCCAGCAGCTCAAACTCCGGAAGGTCCTATGGCTACACCTTC.

This chain connects TRBV9 to TRBJ1-5, with TRBD1 matching 10 bases. The CDR3 length is 15 residues. Germline CDR1 SGDLS, CDR2 YYNGEE. The V segment lost 4 bases and the J segment 6 bases; nucleotides outside the gene matches: 7. In nucleotides, the CDR3 is TGTGCCAGCAGCCCCGGGACAGGGGCGGGTCAGCCCCAGCATTTT. This translates into CASSPGTGAGQPQHF.

A word on this clone: The same CDR3 is also encoded by other DNA sequences in this sample. The chain is built from TRBV30 and TRBJ1-1, with D uncertain. Trimming removed 3 bases at V and 0 bases at J, with 5 bases between. The CDR3 totals 12 residues. CDR1 and CDR2 (germline): GTSNPN, SVGIG (reference sequence). CDR3 bases: TGTGCCTGGAGGCTGATGAACACTGAAGCTTTCTTT. Protein sequence: CAWRLMNTEAFF.

The chain links TRBV6-5 to TRBJ1-2, with 7 bases identical to TRBD1. The CDR3 runs to 15 residues. Germline V gene data show CDR1 as MNHEY and CDR2 as SVGAGI. Trimming cost V 6 bases and J 1 base; bases outside gene matches: 8. DNA of the CDR3: TGTGCCAGCAGCCGCCGGGACAGTAATAACTATGGCTACACCTTC. Protein product: CASSRRDSNNYGYTF.

The V call is TRBV5-4, the J call TRBJ2-5, with 10 bases identical to TRBD2. Germline lookup yields CDR1 SGHNT and CDR2 YYREEE (reference sequence). With V trimmed by 0 bases and J by 4 bases, 6 bases remained unmatched. The CDR3 has 16 amino acids. The CDR3 region is CASSLGSGGWVETQYF. CDR3 nucleotides: TGTGCCAGCAGCTTGGGTAGCGGGGGGTGGGTAGAGACCCAGTACTTC. The whole variable domain, remainder taken from reference TRBV5-4 and TRBJ2-5, is ETGVTQSPTHLIKTRGQQVTLRCSSQSGHNTVSWYQQALGQGPQFIFQYYREEENGRGNFPPRFSGLQFPNYSSELNVNALELDDSALYLCASSLGSGGWVETQYFGPGTRLLVL.

A few counts support this clone. The rearrangement uses TRBV19 and TRBJ2-7, with 7 bases that match TRBD1. CDR1 and CDR2 from the germline V gene are LNHDA and SQIVND (reference sequence). V trimming: 5 bases; J trimming: 6 bases; junction bases outside the gene matches: 13. The CDR3 is 15 amino acids. In DNA, the CDR3 is TGTGCCAGTAGTGTTACCGGGACAGCTACTAGCGAGCAGTACTTC. Its translation is CASSVTGTATSEQYF.

Remarks on this clone: Within the sample, other DNA sequences also encode this same CDR3. This sequence joins TRBV4-1 and TRBJ2-5, with 10 bases aligning to TRBD2. Germline V gene data show CDR1 as MGHRA and CDR2 as YSYEKL. The CDR3 sequence is 14 residues long. V shed 4 bases and J 3 bases; nucleotides not matched to a gene: 2. The CDR3 protein is CASSPSGGEETQYF. The DNA of the CDR3 is TGCGCCAGCAGCCCTAGCGGGGGTGAAGAGACCCAGTACTTC.

V usage is TRBV11-3 and J usage is TRBJ2-3; TRBD2 matches 12 bases. J lost 4 bases, V lost 1 base, and 6 bases had no gene match. Germline CDR1 and CDR2: SGHNT and YENEEA. This CDR3 is 17 amino acids long. The CDR3 spells CASSLGASGGAADTQYF. For the CDR3, the DNA is TGTGCCAGCAGCTTAGGGGCTAGCGGGGGGGCAGCAGATACGCAGTATTTT.

This rearrangement joins TRBV5-5 to TRBJ2-7; maybe TRBD1 (6 bases). Germline-derived CDR1 and CDR2 are SGHKS and YYEKEE (reference sequence). This CDR3 spans 15 amino acids. V shed 4 bases and J shed 5 bases, with 19 bases lying between them. The CDR3 sequence is CASSADGQGIDEQYF. Written as DNA, the CDR3 is TGTGCCAGCAGCGCCGACGGCCAGGGGATCGACGAGCAGTACTTC.

This clone came up once. The chain is built from TRBV19 and TRBJ2-7, with 11 bases that match TRBD1. This CDR3 comprises 15 residues. The germline CDR1 and CDR2 sequences are LNHDA and SQIVND (reference sequence). V lost 6 bases to trimming and J lost 3 bases; unmatched junction nucleotides: 7. The CDR3 region is CASRKTGTGGYEQYF. In nucleotides, the CDR3 is TGTGCCAGTAGAAAAACCGGGACAGGGGGCTACGAGCAGTACTTC. Based on the CDR3 plus reference TRBV19 and TRBJ2-7, the full variable domain is DGGITQSPKYLFRKEGQNVTLSCEQNLNHDAMYWYRQDPGQGLRLIYYSQIVNDFQKGDIAEGYSVSREKKESFPLTVTSAQKNPTAFYLCASRKTGTGGYEQYFGPGTRLTVT.

This sequence joins TRBV10-2 and TRBJ2-2; 7 bases are a match to TRBD2. J lost 4 bases, V lost 2 bases, and 7 bases had no gene match. Per the germline V gene, CDR1 is WSHSY and CDR2 is SAAADI. CDR3 length: 16 amino acids. CDR3 in DNA: TGCGCCAGCAGTGAGAGAGGACTAGGCCTCACCGGGGAGCTGTTTTTT. This sequence encodes CASSERGLGLTGELFF.

The rearrangement uses TRBV30 and TRBJ1-3; D is unresolved. CDR3 length: 14 amino acids. Germline CDR1 is GTSNPN and CDR2 is SVGIG (reference sequence). The ends were cut back, 1 base at V and 4 bases at J, with 11 bases in the middle. For the CDR3, the DNA is TGTGCCTGGAGTGCCAATTCTCTCGGAAACACCATATATTTT. Protein sequence: CAWSANSLGNTIYF.

In its sample, this clone was seen a few times. Other DNA sequences in this specimen translate into the identical CDR3. The chain has TRBV6-5 and TRBJ1-1; D remains ambiguous. Germline lookup yields CDR1 MNHEY and CDR2 SVGAGI. With 2 bases removed from V and 6 bases from J, the gap between germline ends came to 7 bases. The CDR3 totals 12 residues. As DNA, the CDR3 is TGTGCCAGCAGTTACGATGGAGCTGAAGCTTTCTTT. Translation gives CASSYDGAEAFF.